The 22 T cell receptor beta chains below all came from one sample that was sequenced in a study of blood T cell repertoires in COVID-19. The repertoire was sequenced with immunoSEQ multiplex PCR; TCRdb's copy has only in-frame clones and lacks some. The data show more than 95,000 clones, around 90% seen once. Sample: peripheral blood. The receptors shown here come from a human donor in a cohort sampled during active COVID-19.

This chain links TRBV7-9 with TRBJ2-7; no firm D call. The germline gives CDR1 SEHNR, CDR2 FQNEAQ (reference sequence). The V end was cut by 2 bases, the J end by 0 bases, with 14 bases between. The CDR3 spans 16 residues. The CDR3 reads CASSLSRGWSSYEQYF. For the CDR3, the DNA is TGTGCCAGCAGCTTATCCCGCGGCTGGAGCTCCTACGAGCAGTACTTC.

The chain uses TRBV5-1 and TRBJ1-1; no clear D. Looked up from germline, CDR1 is SGHRS and CDR2 is YFSETQ. CDR3 size: 15 residues. V was shortened by 1 base and J by 5 bases, with 15 bases between the two germline ends. The CDR3 sequence: CASSLSGEGLTEAFF. The CDR3 nucleotides read TGCGCCAGCAGCTTGTCGGGAGAGGGCTTAACTGAAGCTTTCTTT. The variable domain in full, with the rest retrieved from reference TRBV5-1 and TRBJ1-1, is KAGVTQTPRYLIKTRGQQVTLSCSPISGHRSVSWYQQTPGQGLQFLFEYFSETQRNKGNFPGRFSGRQFSNSRSEMNVSTLELGDSALYLCASSLSGEGLTEAFFGQGTRLTVV.

The chain joins TRBV6-2 or TRBV6-3 to TRBJ1-1; no clear D. The CDR3 is 12 residues long. V was cut by 5 bases and J by 7 bases, with 11 bases left in between. Germline V gene sequence: CDR1 MNHEY, CDR2 SVGEGT. The CDR3 sequence: CASSPRYLEAFF. The CDR3 coding sequence is TGTGCCAGCAGTCCGCGTTACCTTGAAGCTTTCTTT.

CDR3 sequence: CSAGTNPEAFF. The DNA for the CDR3 is TGCAGTGCTGGGACAAACCCTGAAGCTTTCTTT. The chain links TRBV20-1 to TRBJ1-1; D is perhaps TRBD1 (6 bases). There are 11 residues in the CDR3. Trimming cost V 5 bases and J 6 bases, with 10 bases left between them. Germline CDR1 reads DFQATT; CDR2 reads SNEGSKA (reference sequence).

The chain carries TRBV10-2 and TRBJ2-5; tentatively, D is TRBD1 (6 bases). The CDR3 runs to 14 residues. The V end lost 5 bases, the J end lost 5 bases, and 15 bases lay between the germline ends. Germline V CDR1 and CDR2: WSHSY, SAAADI. The CDR3 region is CASSCERRGETQYF. The CDR3 DNA sequence: TGCGCCAGCAGTTGCGAGCGTAGGGGGGAGACCCAGTACTTC.

J is TRBJ1-5 and V is TRBV2; 8 bases map to TRBD1. V was pared by 6 bases and J by 2 bases, with 3 bases of the junction left unmatched. The CDR3 has 14 residues. CDR1 and CDR2 (germline): SNHLY, FYNNEI. As DNA, the CDR3 is TGTGCCAGCAGACAGGGGGGCCGCAATCAGCCCCAGCATTTT. Its protein is CASRQGGRNQPQHF.

DNA for the CDR3: TGCGCCAGCAGCTTGGCCGGACAGTACGCTTCGGTAGAGTTCTTC. Translating it yields CASSLAGQYASVEFF. The genes are TRBV5-1 and TRBJ2-1; D may be TRBD1 (6 bases). CDR3 length equals 15 residues. Germline V gives CDR1 SGHRS, CDR2 YFSETQ. The V end lost 0 bases, the J end lost 14 bases, and 21 bases lay between the germline ends.

In DNA, the CDR3 is TGTGCCAGTACCCGAGCGGGGGCCCAGGATACGCAGTATTTT. Protein: CASTRAGAQDTQYF. The J gene is TRBJ2-3, the V gene TRBV19, with 8 bases aligning to TRBD2. The length of the CDR3 is 14 residues. The junction had 9 bases not matched to a gene; V was cut back by 7 bases and J by 6 bases. In germline, CDR1 is LNHDA, CDR2 SQIVND (reference sequence).

CDR3 nucleotides: TGTGCCAGTAGTACGGGGGACAGGGGGTGGGAGACCCAGTACTTC. Translation: CASSTGDRGWETQYF. This chain connects TRBV19 to TRBJ2-5; 11 positions agree with TRBD1. CDR3 size: 15 residues. Germline V gives CDR1 LNHDA, CDR2 SQIVND (reference sequence). J was trimmed by 5 bases and V by 4 bases; bases with no gene match: 6.

The V and J genes are TRBV2 and TRBJ2-1; TRBD2 might be the D (5 bases). V was pared by 8 bases and J by 0 bases, with 14 bases between. The CDR3 extends over 15 amino acids. CDR1 and CDR2 from the germline V gene are SNHLY and FYNNEI. CDR3 amino acids: CASGAVPGSYNEQFF. The CDR3 DNA reads TGTGCCAGCGGAGCGGTCCCTGGCTCCTACAATGAGCAGTTCTTC.

This clone came up once. This CDR3 is CASSLRRVSYNEQFF. In nucleotides, the CDR3 is TGTGCCAGCAGTTTGAGGCGAGTCTCCTACAATGAGCAGTTCTTC. This rearrangement joins TRBV27 to TRBJ2-1; D is ambiguous. CDR1 is MNHEY and CDR2 is SMNVEV in the germline V gene (reference sequence). Trimming shortened V by 3 bases and J by 0 bases, and 9 bases separated the two germline ends. CDR3 length equals 15 residues.

The V and J genes are TRBV24-1 and TRBJ1-2; 11 positions match TRBD1. The CDR3 is 15 amino acids. CDR1 and CDR2 (germline): KGHDR, SFDVKD. V was pared by 3 bases and J by 8 bases, with 7 bases of the junction left unmatched. The CDR3 DNA sequence: TGTGCCACCAGTGATCCTGGACAGGGGGCATACGGCTACACCTTC. As protein: CATSDPGQGAYGYTF.

The V call is TRBV10-1, the J call TRBJ2-7; 11 nucleotides agree with TRBD2. The trim removed 2 bases at V and 5 bases at J, leaving 2 bases unmatched. The CDR3 extends over 14 amino acids. Germline V gene lookup returns CDR1 WNHNN and CDR2 SYGVQD (reference sequence). CDR3 protein: CASSEVGLADEQYF. The CDR3 DNA reads TGCGCCAGCAGTGAGGTGGGACTAGCGGACGAGCAGTACTTC.

This chain links TRBV10-1 with TRBJ2-7; 11 nucleotides line up with TRBD2. CDR1 and CDR2 from the germline V gene are WNHNN and SYGVQD (reference sequence). The V segment lost 6 bases and the J segment 2 bases; nucleotides outside the gene matches: 12. This CDR3 is 17 amino acids long. CDR3 DNA: TGCGCCAGCAGCGGACTAGCGGGCCCCGGGGTCCCCTACGAGCAGTACTTC. It translates to CASSGLAGPGVPYEQYF.

V and J are TRBV7-9 and TRBJ2-2, with 9 bases that match TRBD1. V shed 0 bases, J shed 4 bases, and the junction held 6 bases outside the gene matches. The CDR3 covers 17 residues. The germline V gene encodes CDR1 SEHNR and CDR2 FQNEAQ (reference sequence). The CDR3 reads CASSLASGTGSTGELFF. CDR3 coding DNA: TGTGCCAGCAGCTTAGCTTCCGGGACAGGGAGCACCGGGGAGCTGTTTTTT.

CDR3 residues: CASSITGGKYEQYF. The CDR3 coding sequence is TGTGCCAGTAGTATAACAGGGGGCAAATACGAGCAGTACTTC. This chain joins TRBV19 and TRBJ2-7; 9 bases are shared with TRBD1. Germline V CDR1 and CDR2: LNHDA, SQIVND (reference sequence). Trimming removed 2 bases from V and 4 bases from J; junction bases left unmatched: 3. The length of the CDR3 is 14 residues. Combining the CDR3 with reference TRBV19 and TRBJ2-7 gives the whole variable domain DGGITQSPKYLFRKEGQNVTLSCEQNLNHDAMYWYRQDPGQGLRLIYYSQIVNDFQKGDIAEGYSVSREKKESFPLTVTSAQKNPTAFYLCASSITGGKYEQYFGPGTRLTVT.

There are a few counts of this clone. The chain uses TRBV2 and TRBJ1-6; no clear D gene. V lost 11 bases, J lost 8 bases, and 13 bases lay in between. CDR1 is SNHLY, CDR2 FYNNEI, per germline. The CDR3 is made up of 12 amino acids. Here the CDR3 DNA reads TGTGCCGCGACTCGAAAGGATTCACCCCTCCACTTT. Amino acids: CAATRKDSPLHF.

The V call is TRBV10-2, the J call TRBJ1-1, with D unresolved. Germline CDR1 WSHSY, CDR2 SAAADI. CDR3 size: 14 residues. V was pared by 0 bases and J by 0 bases, with 5 bases between. CDR3 sequence: CASSESRVNTEAFF. In DNA, the CDR3 is TGCGCCAGCAGTGAGTCGAGAGTGAACACTGAAGCTTTCTTT.

CDR3 sequence (DNA): TGCGCCAGCAGCTTAGACAGGGCGAGGACCACAGATACGCAGTATTTT. Translating gives CASSLDRARTTDTQYF. The rearrangement joins TRBV5-1 to TRBJ2-3; 7 positions match TRBD1. There are 16 residues in the CDR3. Germline CDR1 SGHRS, CDR2 YFSETQ. The J segment lost 2 bases and the V segment lost 2 bases, leaving 8 bases of the junction unmatched.

The V and J genes are TRBV5-1 and TRBJ2-1, with a possible D match to TRBD2 (6 bases). V shed 4 bases and J shed 1 base, with 18 bases lying between them. The germline V gene has CDR1 SGHRS and CDR2 YFSETQ. The CDR3 contains 17 residues. CDR3 loop: CASSGGSLAGSYNEQFF. In DNA, the CDR3 is TGCGCCAGCAGCGGGGGGTCACTGGCTGGGTCCTACAATGAGCAGTTCTTC. Full variable domain (outside the CDR3, taken from reference TRBV5-1 and TRBJ2-1): KAGVTQTPRYLIKTRGQQVTLSCSPISGHRSVSWYQQTPGQGLQFLFEYFSETQRNKGNFPGRFSGRQFSNSRSEMNVSTLELGDSALYLCASSGGSLAGSYNEQFFGPGTRLTVL.

As concerns this clone: Distinct nucleotide sequences in the sample also encode this CDR3. The chain uses TRBV27 and TRBJ1-5; 8 nucleotides match TRBD1. Unmatched junction bases numbered 7, after V lost 8 bases and J lost 4 bases. The CDR3 length is 14 residues. Per the germline V gene, CDR1 is MNHEY and CDR2 is SMNVEV (reference sequence). The CDR3 DNA reads TGTGCCAGCTCCTACAGGGGGTCGAATCAGCCCCAGCATTTT. It yields the protein CASSYRGSNQPQHF.

The chain links TRBV19 to TRBJ2-2; 7 positions agree with TRBD1. Germline lookup yields CDR1 LNHDA and CDR2 SQIVND (reference sequence). The V and J ends lost 7 bases and 4 bases, in that order; junction bases with no gene match: 9. The CDR3 is 15 residues long. The chain's CDR3 is CASTAMTGPTGELFF. In nucleotides, the CDR3 is TGTGCCAGTACCGCAATGACAGGGCCCACCGGGGAGCTGTTTTTT.